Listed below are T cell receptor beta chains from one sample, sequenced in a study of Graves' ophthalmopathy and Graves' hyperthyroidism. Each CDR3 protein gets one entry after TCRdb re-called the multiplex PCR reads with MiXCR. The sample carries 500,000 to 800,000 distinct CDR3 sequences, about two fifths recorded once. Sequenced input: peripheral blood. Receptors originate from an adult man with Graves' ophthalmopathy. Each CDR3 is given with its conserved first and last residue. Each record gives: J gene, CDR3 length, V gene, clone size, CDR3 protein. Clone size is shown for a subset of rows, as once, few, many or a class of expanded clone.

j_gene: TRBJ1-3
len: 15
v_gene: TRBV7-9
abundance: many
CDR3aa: CASSIRASAGNTIYF

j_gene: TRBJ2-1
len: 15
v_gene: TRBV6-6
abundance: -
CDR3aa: CAISAGTSGHNEQFF

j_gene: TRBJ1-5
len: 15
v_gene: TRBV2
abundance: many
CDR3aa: CASRLLNGGNQPQHF

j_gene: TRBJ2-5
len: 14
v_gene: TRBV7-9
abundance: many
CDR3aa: CASSLSGISETQYF

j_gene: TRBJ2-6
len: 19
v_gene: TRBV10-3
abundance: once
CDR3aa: CAITQGPNTGESGANVLTF

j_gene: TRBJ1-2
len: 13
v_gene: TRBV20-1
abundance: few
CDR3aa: CSAAGQGNYGYTF

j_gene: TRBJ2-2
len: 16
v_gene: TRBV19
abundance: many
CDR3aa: CASSPRSSLDTGELFF

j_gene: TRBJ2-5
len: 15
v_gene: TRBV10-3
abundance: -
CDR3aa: CAISESGQGPETQYF

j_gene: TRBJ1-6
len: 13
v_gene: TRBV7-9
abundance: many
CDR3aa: CASSEEGASPLHF

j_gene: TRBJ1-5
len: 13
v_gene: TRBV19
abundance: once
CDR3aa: CASSTDGGRYEHF

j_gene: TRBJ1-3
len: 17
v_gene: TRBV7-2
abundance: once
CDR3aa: CASSLAFDSPSGNTIYF

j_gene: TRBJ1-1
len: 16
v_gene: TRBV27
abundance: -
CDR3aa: CASSLFLGTMNTEAFF

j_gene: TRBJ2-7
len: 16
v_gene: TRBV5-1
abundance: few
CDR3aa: CASSIGRDRARYEQYF

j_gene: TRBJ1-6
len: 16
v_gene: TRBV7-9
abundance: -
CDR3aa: CASSEDRASYNSPLHF

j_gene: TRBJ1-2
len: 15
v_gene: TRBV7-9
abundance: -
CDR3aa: CASSQPEQGPYGYTF

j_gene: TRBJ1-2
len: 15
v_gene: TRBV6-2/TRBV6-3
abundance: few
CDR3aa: CASSDWTGPNYGYTF

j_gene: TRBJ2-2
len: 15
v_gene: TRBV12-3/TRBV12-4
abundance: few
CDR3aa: CASSYAPTNTGELFF

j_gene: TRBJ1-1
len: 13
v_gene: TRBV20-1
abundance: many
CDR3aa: CSARRQGDTEAFF

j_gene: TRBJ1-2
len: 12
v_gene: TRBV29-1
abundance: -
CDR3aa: CSVDDGWGGYTF

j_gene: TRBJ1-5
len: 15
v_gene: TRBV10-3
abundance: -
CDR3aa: CAISDGTGIVQPQHF

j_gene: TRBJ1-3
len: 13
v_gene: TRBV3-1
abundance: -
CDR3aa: CANSLNVGNTIYF

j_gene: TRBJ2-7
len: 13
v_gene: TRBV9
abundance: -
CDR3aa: CASRGTNSYEQYF

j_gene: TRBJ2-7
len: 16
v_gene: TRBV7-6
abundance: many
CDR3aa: CASSLGAGTALYEQYF

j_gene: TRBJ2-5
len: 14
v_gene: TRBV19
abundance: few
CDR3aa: CASSVQGGGETQYF

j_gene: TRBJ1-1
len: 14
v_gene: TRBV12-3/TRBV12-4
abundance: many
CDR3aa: CASSSGTGETEAFF

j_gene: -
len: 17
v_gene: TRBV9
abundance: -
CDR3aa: CASSVAQGLGGQETQYF

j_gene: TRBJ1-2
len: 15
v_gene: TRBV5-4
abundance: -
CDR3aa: CASSASRALNYGYTF

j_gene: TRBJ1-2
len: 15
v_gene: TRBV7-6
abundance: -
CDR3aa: CASSLSRTGSYGYTF

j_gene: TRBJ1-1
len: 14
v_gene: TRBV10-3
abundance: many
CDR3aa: CAIRNLTGNTEAFF

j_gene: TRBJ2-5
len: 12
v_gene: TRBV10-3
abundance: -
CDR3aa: CAISEWGEAQYF

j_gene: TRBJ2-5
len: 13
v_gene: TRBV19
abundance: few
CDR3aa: CASSTGGVKTQYF

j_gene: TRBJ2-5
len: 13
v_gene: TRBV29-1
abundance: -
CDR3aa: CSVDDGGMGTQYF

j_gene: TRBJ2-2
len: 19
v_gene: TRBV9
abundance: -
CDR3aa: CASSVGVVWTGANTGELFF

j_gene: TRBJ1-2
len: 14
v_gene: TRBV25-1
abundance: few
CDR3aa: CASTPSGTVYGYTF

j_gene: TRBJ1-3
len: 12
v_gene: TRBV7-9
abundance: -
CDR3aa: CASSRAKNTIYF

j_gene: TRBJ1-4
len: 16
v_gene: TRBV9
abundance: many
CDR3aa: CASSVLPDGGREKLFF

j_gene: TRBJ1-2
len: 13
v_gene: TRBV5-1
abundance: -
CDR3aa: CASSGLAGDGYTF